One sample yielded the 10 T cell receptor beta chains listed below, sequenced in a study of patients and donors after allogeneic stem cell transplantation. TCRdb ran MiXCR on the RT-PCR reads and lists one entry per CDR3 protein. The table includes about 960,000 distinct CDR3 sequences, roughly 17% detected once. Specimen: blood, either unsorted or a sorted T cell fraction (not recorded which). Every receptor here comes from a human donor who was either an allogeneic HSCT recipient or a stem cell or donor lymphocyte infusion donor (not recorded which). It is not recorded whose cells these are; they may come from a transplant donor.

J is TRBJ2-7 and V is TRBV7-9; D is undetermined. This CDR3 contains 14 residues. Germline V gene sequence: CDR1 SEHNR, CDR2 FQNEAQ (reference sequence). Between the trimmed V and J ends, which lost 11 bases and 0 bases, there was a span of 17 bases. The CDR3 DNA reads as TGTGCCGTGGTCTTAGACCGGAGCTCCTACGAGCAGTACTTC. It translates to CAVVLDRSSYEQYF. The whole variable domain, remainder taken from reference TRBV7-9 and TRBJ2-7, is DTGVSQNPRHKITKRGQNVTFRCDPISEHNRLYWYRQTLGQGPEFLTYFQNEAQLEKSRLLSDRFSAERPKGSFSTLEIQRTEQGDSAMYLCAVVLDRSSYEQYFGPGTRLTVT.

This clonotype was observed a handful of times. A read error may be the cause here, since a much bigger clone is one base away. The chain couples TRBV12-3 or TRBV12-4 to TRBJ2-1, with D possibly being TRBD2 (5 bases). Trimming pared 3 bases from V and 0 bases from J, leaving 9 bases between. The CDR3 loop spans 15 amino acids. The CDR3 DNA sequence: TGTGCCAGCAGTTTTCTCCGGGGCTCCTACAATGAGCAGTTCTTC. Its protein is CASSFLRGSYNEQFF.

The V gene is TRBV3-1, the J gene TRBJ1-2; D is unclear. The V gene lost 3 bases and the J gene lost 8 bases, with 16 bases spanning the gap. From germline, CDR1 is LGHDT and CDR2 YNNKEL (reference sequence). The CDR3 sequence is 14 residues long. The CDR3 nucleotides read TGTGCCAGCAGCCACGGCCCTCTTGGCTCCGGCTACACCTTC. Translating it yields CASSHGPLGSGYTF.

This clonotype has a handful of counts. The chain combines TRBV10-3 with TRBJ1-3; TRBD1 might be the D (6 bases). CDR1 and CDR2 from the germline V gene are ENHRY and SYGVKD. The CDR3 has 14 residues. The V end was cut by 7 bases, the J end by 0 bases, with 10 bases between. The CDR3 DNA reads as TGTGCCATCAATGTAGGGGGCTCTGGAAACACCATATATTTT. Protein: CAINVGGSGNTIYF.

This clonotype was detected a few times. The gene calls are TRBV5-6 and TRBJ1-1; D is unclear. Germline V CDR1 and CDR2: SGHDT, YYEEEE. This CDR3 region has 14 residues. Trimming pared 0 bases from V and 1 base from J, leaving 7 bases between. The CDR3 protein is CASSLAPPNTEAFF. In DNA form, the CDR3 reads TGTGCCAGCAGCTTGGCGCCTCCGAACACTGAAGCTTTCTTT.

In this sample, this clonotype turned up a few times. The rearrangement joins TRBV27 to TRBJ2-7; 7 bases are shared with TRBD1. Per the germline V gene, CDR1 is MNHEY and CDR2 is SMNVEV (reference sequence). The CDR3 sequence is 15 residues long. V lost 6 bases to trimming and J lost 4 bases; unmatched junction nucleotides: 12. CDR3 nucleotide sequence: TGTGCCAGCAGCTCCCGACAGGGTGGGATATACGAGCAGTACTTC. Its translation: CASSSRQGGIYEQYF.

This clonotype was counted between two and nine times. This chain uses TRBV12-5 with TRBJ2-2; the D is unclear. Germline V gene data show CDR1 as LGHNT and CDR2 as FRNRAP. The CDR3 extends over 12 amino acids. Trimming stripped 0 bases from V and 6 bases from J, with 2 bases between. The CDR3 protein is CASGLVAGELFF. The CDR3, as DNA: TGTGCTAGTGGTTTGGTGGCCGGGGAGCTGTTTTTT.

CDR3 sequence: CAWSVGSGQETQYF. The CDR3 DNA reads TGTGCCTGGAGTGTAGGCAGCGGGCAAGAGACCCAGTACTTC. V is TRBV30 and J is TRBJ2-5; possible D gene TRBD2, 6 bases. The CDR3 sequence is 14 residues long. Between the trimmed V and J ends, which lost 0 bases and 2 bases, there was a span of 10 bases. In germline, CDR1 is GTSNPN, CDR2 SVGIG (reference sequence).

The chain couples TRBV11-3 to TRBJ2-3; no clear D. Looked up from germline, CDR1 is SGHNT and CDR2 is YENEEA. The CDR3 spans 14 residues. V gave up 0 bases and J gave up 4 bases, with 8 bases separating them. CDR3 amino acids: CASSLDSPADTQYF. The CDR3, as DNA: TGTGCCAGCAGCTTAGATTCTCCCGCAGATACGCAGTATTTT.

This clonotype turned up a few times. V is TRBV11-2 and J is TRBJ2-7; 7 bases match TRBD2. The CDR3 loop spans 13 amino acids. Germline V gives CDR1 SGHAT, CDR2 FQNNGV. The ends lost 4 bases at V and 6 bases at J; junction bases unmatched: 6. CDR3 nucleotide sequence: TGTGCCAGCAGCTCGACTAGCCTCTCCGAGCAGTACTTC. The encoded protein is CASSSTSLSEQYF.